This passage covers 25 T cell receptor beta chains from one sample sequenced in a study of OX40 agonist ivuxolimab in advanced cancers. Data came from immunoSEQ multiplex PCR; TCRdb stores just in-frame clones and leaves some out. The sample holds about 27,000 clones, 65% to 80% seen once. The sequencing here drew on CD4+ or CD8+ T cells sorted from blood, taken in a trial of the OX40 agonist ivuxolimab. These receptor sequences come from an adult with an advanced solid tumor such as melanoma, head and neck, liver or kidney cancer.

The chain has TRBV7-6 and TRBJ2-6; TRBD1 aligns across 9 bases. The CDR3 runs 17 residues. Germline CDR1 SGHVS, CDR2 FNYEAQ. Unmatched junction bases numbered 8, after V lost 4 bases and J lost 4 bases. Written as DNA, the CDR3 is TGTGCCAGCAGCTCCAAACAGGGGGCGCCAGGGGCCAACGTCCTGACTTTC. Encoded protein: CASSSKQGAPGANVLTF.

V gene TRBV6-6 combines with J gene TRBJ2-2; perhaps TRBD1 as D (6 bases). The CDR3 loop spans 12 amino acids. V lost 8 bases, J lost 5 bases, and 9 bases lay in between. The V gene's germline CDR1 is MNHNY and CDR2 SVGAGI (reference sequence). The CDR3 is CASHRVTGELFF. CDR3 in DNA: TGTGCCAGCCACAGGGTAACCGGGGAGCTGTTTTTT.

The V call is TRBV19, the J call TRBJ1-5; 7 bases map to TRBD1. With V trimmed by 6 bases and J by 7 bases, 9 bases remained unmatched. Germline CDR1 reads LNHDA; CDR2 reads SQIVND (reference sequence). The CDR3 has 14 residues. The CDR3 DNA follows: TGTGCCAGTAGATACAGGGGATTCGGACAGCCCCAGCATTTT. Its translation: CASRYRGFGQPQHF.

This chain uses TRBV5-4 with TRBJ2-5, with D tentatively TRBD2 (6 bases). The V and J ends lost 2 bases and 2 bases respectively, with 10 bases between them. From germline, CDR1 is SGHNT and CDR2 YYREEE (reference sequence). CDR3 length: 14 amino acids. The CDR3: CASSFVADQETQYF. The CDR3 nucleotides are TGTGCCAGCAGCTTTGTAGCGGATCAAGAGACCCAGTACTTC.

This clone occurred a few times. CDR3 protein: CSVEWTYNEQFF. CDR3 nucleotide sequence: TGCAGCGTTGAATGGACCTACAATGAGCAGTTCTTC. V is TRBV29-1 and J is TRBJ2-1; no clear D. CDR1 is SQVTM and CDR2 is ANQGSEA in the germline V gene. The CDR3 is 12 amino acids. V shed 2 bases and J shed 2 bases, with 4 bases lying between them.

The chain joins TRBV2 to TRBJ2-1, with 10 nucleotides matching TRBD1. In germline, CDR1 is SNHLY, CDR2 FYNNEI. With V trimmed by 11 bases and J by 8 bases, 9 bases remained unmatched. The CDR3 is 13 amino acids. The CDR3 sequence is CAGLGQGEHEQFF. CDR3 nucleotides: TGTGCCGGATTAGGACAGGGGGAACATGAGCAGTTCTTC.

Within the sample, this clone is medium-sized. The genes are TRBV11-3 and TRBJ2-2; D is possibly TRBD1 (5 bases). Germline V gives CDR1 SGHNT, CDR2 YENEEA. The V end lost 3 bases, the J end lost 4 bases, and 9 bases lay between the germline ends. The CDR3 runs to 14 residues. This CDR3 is CASSFRTSTGELFF. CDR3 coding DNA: TGTGCCAGCAGCTTTAGGACATCCACCGGGGAGCTGTTTTTT.

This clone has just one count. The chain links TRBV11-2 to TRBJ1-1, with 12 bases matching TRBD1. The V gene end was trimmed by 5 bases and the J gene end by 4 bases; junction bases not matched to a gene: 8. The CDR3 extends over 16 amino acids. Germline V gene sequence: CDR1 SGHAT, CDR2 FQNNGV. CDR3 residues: CASSQGQGAIGTEAFF. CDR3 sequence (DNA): TGTGCCAGCAGCCAGGGACAGGGGGCGATCGGCACTGAAGCTTTCTTT.

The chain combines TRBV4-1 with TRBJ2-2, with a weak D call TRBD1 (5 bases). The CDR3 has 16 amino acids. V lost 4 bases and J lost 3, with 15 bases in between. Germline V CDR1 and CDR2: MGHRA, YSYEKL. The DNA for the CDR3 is TGCGCCAGCAGCCCTAAGACAGAAATCCACACCGGGGAGCTGTTTTTT. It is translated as CASSPKTEIHTGELFF.

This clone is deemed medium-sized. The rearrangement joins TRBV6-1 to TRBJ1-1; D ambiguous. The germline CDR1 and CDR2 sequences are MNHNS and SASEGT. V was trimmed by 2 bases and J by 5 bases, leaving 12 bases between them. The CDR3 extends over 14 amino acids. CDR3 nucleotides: TGTGCCAGCAGTGAACTAGGGTTGTGGACTGAAGCTTTCTTT. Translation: CASSELGLWTEAFF.

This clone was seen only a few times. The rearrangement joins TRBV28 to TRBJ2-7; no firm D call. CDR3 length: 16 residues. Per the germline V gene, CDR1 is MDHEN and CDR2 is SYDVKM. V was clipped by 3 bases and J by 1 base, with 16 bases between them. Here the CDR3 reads CASSFVRAELSYEQYF. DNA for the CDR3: TGTGCCAGCAGTTTTGTTCGGGCAGAATTATCCTACGAGCAGTACTTC.

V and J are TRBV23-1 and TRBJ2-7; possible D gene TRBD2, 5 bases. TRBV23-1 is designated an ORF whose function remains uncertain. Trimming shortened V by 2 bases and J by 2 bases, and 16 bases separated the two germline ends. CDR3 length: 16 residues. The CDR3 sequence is CASSQQGGGRTYEQYF. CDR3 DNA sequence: TGCGCCAGCAGTCAACAAGGAGGAGGTAGGACCTACGAGCAGTACTTC.

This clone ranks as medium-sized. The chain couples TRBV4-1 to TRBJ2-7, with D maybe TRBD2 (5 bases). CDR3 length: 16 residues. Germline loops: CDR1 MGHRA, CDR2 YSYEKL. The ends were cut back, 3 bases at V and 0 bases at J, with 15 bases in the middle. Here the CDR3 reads CASSQNSPRGSYEQYF. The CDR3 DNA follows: TGCGCCAGCAGCCAGAACAGTCCCCGGGGCTCCTACGAGCAGTACTTC.

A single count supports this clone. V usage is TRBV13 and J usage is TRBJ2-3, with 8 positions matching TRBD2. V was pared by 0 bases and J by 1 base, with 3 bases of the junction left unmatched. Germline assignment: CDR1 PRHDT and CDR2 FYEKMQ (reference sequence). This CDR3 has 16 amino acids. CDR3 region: CASSLGTSGGTDTQYF. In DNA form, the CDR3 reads TGTGCCAGCAGCTTAGGAACTAGCGGAGGCACAGATACGCAGTATTTT.

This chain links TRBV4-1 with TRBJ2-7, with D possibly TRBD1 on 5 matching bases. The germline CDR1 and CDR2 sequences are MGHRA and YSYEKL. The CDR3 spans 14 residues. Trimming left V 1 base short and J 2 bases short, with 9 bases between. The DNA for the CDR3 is TGCGCCAGCAGCCAAGTCCAGGGCCCCTACGAGCAGTACTTC. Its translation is CASSQVQGPYEQYF.

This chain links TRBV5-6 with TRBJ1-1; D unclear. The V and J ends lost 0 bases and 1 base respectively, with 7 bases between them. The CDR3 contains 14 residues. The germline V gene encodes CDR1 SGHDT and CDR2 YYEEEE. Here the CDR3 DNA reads TGTGCCAGCAGCTTGGTACGATCGAACACTGAAGCTTTCTTT. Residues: CASSLVRSNTEAFF.

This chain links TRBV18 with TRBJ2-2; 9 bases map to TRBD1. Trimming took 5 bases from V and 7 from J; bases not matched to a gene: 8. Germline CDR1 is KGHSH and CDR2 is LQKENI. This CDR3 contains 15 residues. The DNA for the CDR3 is TGTGCCAGCTCATCCCGACAGGGGGGCCTCGGGGAGCTGTTTTTT. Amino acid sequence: CASSSRQGGLGELFF.

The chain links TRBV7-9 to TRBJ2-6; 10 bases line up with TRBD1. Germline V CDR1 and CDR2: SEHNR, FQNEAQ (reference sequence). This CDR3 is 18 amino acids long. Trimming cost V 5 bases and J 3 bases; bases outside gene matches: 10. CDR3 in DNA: TGTGCCAGCAGCCATACCGGGACAGGGGCGCATGGGGCCAACGTCCTGACTTTC. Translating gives CASSHTGTGAHGANVLTF.

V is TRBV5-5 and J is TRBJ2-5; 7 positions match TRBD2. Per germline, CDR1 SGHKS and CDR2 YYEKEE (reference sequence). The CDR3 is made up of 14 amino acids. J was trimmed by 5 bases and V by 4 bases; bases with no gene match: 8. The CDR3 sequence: CASSPGGGEETQYF. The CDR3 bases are TGTGCCAGCAGCCCGGGCGGGGGTGAGGAGACCCAGTACTTC. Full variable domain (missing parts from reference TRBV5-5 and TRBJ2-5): DAGVTQSPTHLIKTRGQQVTLRCSPISGHKSVSWYQQVLGQGPQFIFQYYEKEERGRGNFPDRFSARQFPNYSSELNVNALLLGDSALYLCASSPGGGEETQYFGPGTRLLVL.

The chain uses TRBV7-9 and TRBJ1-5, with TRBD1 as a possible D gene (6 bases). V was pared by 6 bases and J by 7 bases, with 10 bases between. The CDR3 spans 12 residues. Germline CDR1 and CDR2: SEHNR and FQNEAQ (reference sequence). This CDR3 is CASSRGRQPQHF. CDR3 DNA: TGTGCCAGCAGTAGGGGGAGGCAGCCCCAGCATTTT.

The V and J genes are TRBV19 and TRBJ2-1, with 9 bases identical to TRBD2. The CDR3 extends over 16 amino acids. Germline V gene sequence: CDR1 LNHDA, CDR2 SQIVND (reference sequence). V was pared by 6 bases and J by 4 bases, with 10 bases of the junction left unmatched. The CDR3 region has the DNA TGTGCCAGTAGCCTAGGAGGAGCGGGGGGTTACAATGAGCAGTTCTTC. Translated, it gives CASSLGGAGGYNEQFF. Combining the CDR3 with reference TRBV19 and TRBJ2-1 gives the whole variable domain DGGITQSPKYLFRKEGQNVTLSCEQNLNHDAMYWYRQDPGQGLRLIYYSQIVNDFQKGDIAEGYSVSREKKESFPLTVTSAQKNPTAFYLCASSLGGAGGYNEQFFGPGTRLTVL.

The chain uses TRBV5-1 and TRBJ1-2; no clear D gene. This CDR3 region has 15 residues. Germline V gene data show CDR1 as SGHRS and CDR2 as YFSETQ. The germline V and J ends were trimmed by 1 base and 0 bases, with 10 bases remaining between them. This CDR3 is CASSLKGSTNYGYTF. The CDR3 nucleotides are TGCGCCAGCAGCTTGAAAGGTTCTACTAACTATGGCTACACCTTC. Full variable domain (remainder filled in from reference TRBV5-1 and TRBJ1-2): KAGVTQTPRYLIKTRGQQVTLSCSPISGHRSVSWYQQTPGQGLQFLFEYFSETQRNKGNFPGRFSGRQFSNSRSEMNVSTLELGDSALYLCASSLKGSTNYGYTFGSGTRLTVV.

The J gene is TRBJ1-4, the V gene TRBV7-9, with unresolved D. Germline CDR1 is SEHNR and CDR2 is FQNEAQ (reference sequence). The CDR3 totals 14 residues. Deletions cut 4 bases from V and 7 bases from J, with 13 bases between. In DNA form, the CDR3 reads TGTGCCAGCAGCTCGAGGGAAGAACGTGAAAAACTGTTTTTT. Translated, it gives CASSSREEREKLFF.

The CDR3 is CASSLWVRGRTNEQFF. In nucleotides, the CDR3 is TGCGCCAGCAGCTTGTGGGTTAGAGGCAGGACGAATGAGCAGTTCTTC. The chain couples TRBV5-1 to TRBJ2-1; D unclear. Trimming took off 1 base at V and 7 bases at J, with 18 bases between the two ends. Germline values: CDR1 SGHRS, CDR2 YFSETQ. The CDR3 has 16 residues.

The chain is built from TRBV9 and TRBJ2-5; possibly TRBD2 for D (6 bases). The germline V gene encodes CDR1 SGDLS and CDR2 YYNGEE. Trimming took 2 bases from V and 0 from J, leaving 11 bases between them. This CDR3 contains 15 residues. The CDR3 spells CASSVTGTYQETQYF. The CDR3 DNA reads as TGTGCCAGCAGCGTTACCGGGACTTACCAAGAGACCCAGTACTTC.